This T cell receptor (beta chain) was sequenced during a study of OX40 agonist ivuxolimab in advanced cancers. Study-level background: Averaging 60 years in age, with a range of about 23 to 79, the cohort was about 85% male. Study-level results: The study found among the lowest clonal expansion in partial responders at 0.1-3.0 mg/kg. Several nonresponders also turned out to have low normalized T-cell clonal expansion.

The CDR3 consists of 14 residues. Germline V gene data show CDR1 as ENHRY and CDR2 as SYGVKD. The V segment lost 5 bases and the J segment 11 bases; nucleotides outside the gene matches: 14. Here immunoSEQ multiplex PCR was the method, and the copy in TCRdb shows in-frame clones only, minus some. The sample has around 70,000 clones, more than 65% seen once. A single count supports this clone. The target antigen is unknown. The sample consisted of CD4+ or CD8+ T cells sorted from blood, taken in a trial of the OX40 agonist ivuxolimab. The genes are TRBV10-3 and TRBJ1-1; TRBD1 matches at 7 bases. This TCR derives from an adult with an advanced solid tumor such as melanoma, head and neck, liver or kidney cancer. CDR3 sequence reads: CAISRTGPMEGAFF. As DNA, the CDR3 is TGTGCCATCAGTAGGACAGGACCTATGGAGGGGGCTTTCTTT.